Listed here is a single T cell receptor (beta chain). This sequence may be a read error, since a much larger clone differs from it by one base. Germline DNA was also extracted, while the blood RNA originated from unsorted whole blood. Priming with a constant-region primer yielded TCR beta cDNA from roughly 0.45 ug total RNA. Slightly modified ARM-PCR with three nested multiplex PCR rounds yielded TCR beta libraries. TCRdb recomputed calls from the multiplex PCR reads with MiXCR, one row per CDR3 protein. The table lists 300,000 to 350,000 distinct CDR3 sequences, 45% to 70% of them singletons. The data were taken from a study of tumor-infiltrating lymphocytes in primary liver carcinoma. The clonotype was recovered from a woman aged 25 to 39 with primary liver carcinoma and hepatitis B virus infection. Material: peripheral blood.

Here the CDR3 DNA reads TGTGCCATCTTGGACAGGGGAAATACTAATCAGCCCCAGCATTTT. This sequence encodes CAILDRGNTNQPQHF. This sequence joins TRBV6-5 and TRBJ1-5; 9 bases agree with TRBD1. The V segment lost 10 bases and the J segment 4 bases; nucleotides outside the gene matches: 11. The germline gives CDR1 MNHEY, CDR2 SVGAGI. The CDR3 has 15 residues.